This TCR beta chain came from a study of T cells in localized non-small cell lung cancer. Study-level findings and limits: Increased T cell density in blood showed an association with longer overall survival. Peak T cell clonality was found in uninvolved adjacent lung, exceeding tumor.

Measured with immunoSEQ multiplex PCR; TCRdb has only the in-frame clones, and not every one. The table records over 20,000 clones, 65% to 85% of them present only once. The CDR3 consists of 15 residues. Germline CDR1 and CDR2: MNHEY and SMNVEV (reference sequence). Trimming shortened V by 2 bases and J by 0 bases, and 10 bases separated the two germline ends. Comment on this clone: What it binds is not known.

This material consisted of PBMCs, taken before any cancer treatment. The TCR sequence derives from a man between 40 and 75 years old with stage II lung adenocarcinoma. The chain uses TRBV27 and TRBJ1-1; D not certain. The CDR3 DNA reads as TGTGCCAGCAGTTTAAAAGGAAGGGTGAACACTGAAGCTTTCTTT. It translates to CASSLKGRVNTEAFF.